Detailed here is one TCR beta chain. This CDR3 spans 13 amino acids. Germline V gene sequence: CDR1 KGHSH, CDR2 LQKENI. Trimming stripped 5 bases from V and 0 bases from J, with 7 bases between. The data stem from a study of blood T cell repertoires in COVID-19. Assignments of participants to cohorts depended upon their own reported clinical history. Two consecutive negative NP/OP PCR tests, clearance, or resolved symptoms defined Cohort 3 recovery. As processed by the authors: Amplifying reference gene primers gave estimates of nucleated cell counts. Assay used: immunoSEQ multiplex PCR; TCRdb lists only in-frame clones, some missing. V and J calls and clone size are as listed in that table; D and trimming were resolved from the DNA. The table shows approximately 470,000 clones, with 87% occurring only once.

The chain uses TRBV18 and TRBJ1-2, with D unresolved. The sample consisted of PBMCs or T cells enriched from blood (not recorded which). The source of this sequence is a woman aged 18-29 years who had recovered from COVID-19. The CDR3, as DNA: TGTGCCAGCTCAACGGGAGCTAACTATGGCTACACCTTC. It yields the protein CASSTGANYGYTF. The full variable domain, in which reference TRBV18 and TRBJ1-2 provide the parts outside the CDR3, is NAGVMQNPRHLVRRRGQEARLRCSPMKGHSHVYWYRQLPEEGLKFMVYLQKENIIDESGMPKERFSAEFPKEGPSILRIQQVVRGDSAAYFCASSTGANYGYTFGSGTRLTVV.